The 17 T cell receptor beta chains listed next were all sequenced from one sample in a study of shared clonotypes between healthy human individuals. Data came from immunoSEQ multiplex PCR; TCRdb stores just in-frame clones and leaves some out. The sample lists approximately 1,500,000 clones; around 95% were seen once. Material: naive CD4+ T cells sorted from blood. Indicated subset: CD45RA+ positively selected. The receptors shown here come from a man younger than 45 in good health.

This clone appeared a single time. The gene calls are TRBV5-1 and TRBJ2-3, with a tentative D call TRBD2 (6 bases). Germline values: CDR1 SGHRS, CDR2 YFSETQ. The CDR3 has 16 amino acids. V lost 7 bases and J lost 0, with 18 bases in between. The CDR3, as DNA: TGCGCCAGCGGCGCACTAGCAGCCACTAGCACAGATACGCAGTATTTT. Translated: CASGALAATSTDTQYF.

CDR3: CASSPGSSGHRGTDTQYF. The CDR3 coding sequence is TGTGCCAGCAGCCCCGGGAGTAGCGGCCACAGAGGGACAGATACGCAGTATTTT. The rearrangement joins TRBV7-9 to TRBJ2-3; D may be TRBD2 (6 bases). There are 18 residues in the CDR3. V dropped 5 bases and J dropped 3 bases, with 24 bases sitting between them. CDR1 is SEHNR and CDR2 is FQNEAQ in the germline V gene (reference sequence).

The chain links TRBV6-5 to TRBJ2-7; no definite D call. There are 11 residues in the CDR3. Trimming removed 7 bases at V and 3 bases at J, with 7 bases between. CDR1 is MNHEY and CDR2 is SVGAGI in the germline V gene. Here the CDR3 DNA reads TGTGCCAGCACTGACCTCTACGAGCAGTACTTC. It codes for CASTDLYEQYF.

The chain couples TRBV27 to TRBJ2-7; D is possibly TRBD2 (5 bases). V lost 5 bases to trimming and J lost 4 bases, with 18 bases between them. This CDR3 spans 15 amino acids. From germline, CDR1 is MNHEY and CDR2 SMNVEV (reference sequence). The DNA for the CDR3 is TGTGCCAGCAGTCGTGCGCGGGCCCAGCCATACGAGCAGTACTTC. It encodes CASSRARAQPYEQYF.

As DNA, the CDR3 is TGTGCCAGCAGGGACCCGGGAGAGACCCAGTACTTC. Its translation: CASRDPGETQYF. The chain uses TRBV27 and TRBJ2-5; D ambiguous. The germline V and J ends were trimmed by 6 bases and 4 bases, with 9 bases remaining between them. This CDR3 is built from 12 residues. Germline CDR1 reads MNHEY; CDR2 reads SMNVEV (reference sequence).

This chain uses TRBV10-2 with TRBJ2-7, with 8 bases fitting TRBD1. With 3 bases clipped from V and 3 bases from J, the junction kept 13 bases outside the gene matches. This CDR3 is 17 amino acids long. Germline lookup yields CDR1 WSHSY and CDR2 SAAADI. CDR3 DNA sequence: TGCGCCAGCAGTGAAAGACTCCGGGACAGGAGACTCTACGAGCAGTACTTC. Translation: CASSERLRDRRLYEQYF.

The V call is TRBV7-2, the J call TRBJ2-7, with D unresolved. The CDR3 has 15 amino acids. Trimming removed 2 bases at V and 3 bases at J, with 14 bases between. CDR1 is SGHTA, CDR2 FQGNSA, per germline. DNA for the CDR3: TGTGCCAGCAGCTTACTATGGGCCAACAACTACGAGCAGTACTTC. This sequence encodes CASSLLWANNYEQYF.

The J gene is TRBJ1-1, the V gene TRBV19; D uncertain. The germline CDR1 and CDR2 sequences are LNHDA and SQIVND (reference sequence). The V end was cut by 1 base, the J end by 3 bases, with 15 bases between. The CDR3 has 16 amino acids. As DNA, the CDR3 is TGTGCCAGTAGTATAGTCCTTGGGCGCCGGGACACTGAAGCTTTCTTT. Translated: CASSIVLGRRDTEAFF.

On this clone itself: At one boundary the junction diverges from the germline segment, which might be a read error. The V and J genes are TRBV7-7 and TRBJ2-1; 14 nucleotides align to TRBD2. Germline V lookup: CDR1 SSHAT, CDR2 FNYEAQ (reference sequence). CDR3 length: 16 amino acids. The CDR3 protein is CASSLGGTSGSGEQFF. In DNA form, the CDR3 reads TGTGCTAGCAGCTTAGGCGGGACTAGCGGGAGTGGTGAGCAGTTCTTC.

CDR3 DNA sequence: TGCAGTGCGAATGGAGGCAATGAGCAGTTCTTC. This gives the protein CSANGGNEQFF. This sequence joins TRBV20-1 and TRBJ2-1, with a weak D call TRBD2 (5 bases). V lost 6 bases and J lost 6, with 9 bases in between. Germline-derived CDR1 and CDR2 are DFQATT and SNEGSKA (reference sequence). CDR3 length: 11 residues.

This chain uses TRBV5-5 with TRBJ2-1, with TRBD2 matching 8 bases. The germline gives CDR1 SGHKS, CDR2 YYEKEE (reference sequence). The CDR3 runs 18 residues. The trim removed 4 bases at V and 3 bases at J, leaving 15 bases unmatched. The DNA for the CDR3 is TGTGCCAGCAGCCTCCTTCCTACCTTAGCGGGAAGCTACAATGAGCAGTTCTTC. Translation: CASSLLPTLAGSYNEQFF.

The chain combines TRBV5-4 with TRBJ2-7; 8 bases align to TRBD2. CDR1 SGHNT and CDR2 YYREEE come from the germline V gene (reference sequence). The CDR3 runs 17 residues. V trimming: 3 bases; J trimming: 2 bases; junction bases outside the gene matches: 13. CDR3 in amino acids: CASSSPAGEAGAYEQYF. The CDR3 bases are TGTGCCAGCAGCTCCCCGGCTGGAGAAGCGGGGGCCTACGAGCAGTACTTC.

The chain employs TRBV18 and TRBJ2-5, with 9 bases fitting TRBD1. From germline, CDR1 is KGHSH and CDR2 LQKENI. The CDR3 loop spans 17 amino acids. V shed 3 bases and J 5 bases; nucleotides not matched to a gene: 13. The DNA of the CDR3 is TGTGCCAGCTCACCTCCAGTCCCGGGACAGGGTGTGGAGACCCAGTACTTC. Amino acids: CASSPPVPGQGVETQYF.

CDR3 DNA sequence: TGTGCCAGCAGCTTATCGTTATCGGAGGCTGATACGCAGTATTTT. Protein sequence: CASSLSLSEADTQYF. This chain connects TRBV7-9 to TRBJ2-3; D may be TRBD2 (5 bases). Trimming removed 2 bases at V and 6 bases at J, with 15 bases between. This CDR3 is built from 15 residues. Per the germline V gene, CDR1 is SEHNR and CDR2 is FQNEAQ (reference sequence).

As regards this clone: The sample has other DNA sequences that encode this CDR3 too. The V and J genes are TRBV6-4 and TRBJ2-2; D is unclear. The CDR3 contains 14 residues. Germline-derived CDR1 and CDR2 are MRHNA and SNTAGT. Trimming left V 4 bases short and J 1 base short, with 7 bases between. The CDR3 region is CASSVVGNTGELFF. The CDR3 region has the DNA TGTGCCAGCAGTGTGGTCGGGAACACCGGGGAGCTGTTTTTT.

This chain joins TRBV10-1 and TRBJ2-1; the D gene is possibly TRBD1 (5 bases). Germline CDR1 WNHNN, CDR2 SYGVQD (reference sequence). The length of the CDR3 is 13 residues. The CDR3 region has the DNA TGCCCCTGGGGCGGTGCGAGCCGCAGTGAGCAGTTCTTC. It encodes CPWGGASRSEQFF.

The chain couples TRBV28 to TRBJ2-1; a possible D gene is TRBD2 (5 bases). The V gene lost 6 bases and the J gene lost 4 bases, with 13 bases spanning the gap. There are 14 residues in the CDR3. Looked up from germline, CDR1 is MDHEN and CDR2 is SYDVKM. The CDR3, as DNA: TGTGCCAGCAGGAAACTAGTGGCTTACAATGAGCAGTTCTTC. It specifies CASRKLVAYNEQFF.